This TCR beta chain originates from a study of regulatory T cells in long-lasting Graves disease. Time point: newly diagnosed GD, antithyroid drugs for less than 3 months. The TCR library used RNA extracted from PBMCs. From germline, CDR1 is SGHAT and CDR2 FQNNGV. V was trimmed by 0 bases and J by 7 bases, leaving 19 bases between them. The CDR3 runs 16 residues. This clonotype was found many times. Library construction for TCR beta used iRepertoire HTBI primers and Arm-PCR of CDR3 regions. TCRdb used MiXCR to reprocess the multiplex PCR reads, holding one entry per CDR3 protein. The table includes about 450,000 distinct CDR3 sequences, 13% to 15% detected once. These sequences were also reported in another study, on T cells in Graves' hyperthyroidism and ophthalmopathy.

This sequence was found in a woman aged 50 to 60 with Graves disease. Sequenced material: peripheral blood mononuclear cells (PBMCs), taken at new diagnosis, from a patient treated with antithyroid drugs. This chain uses TRBV11-2 with TRBJ2-7, with D perhaps TRBD2 (5 bases). This CDR3 is CASSLDGRRRFGEQYF. In DNA form, the CDR3 reads TGTGCCAGCAGCTTAGATGGTCGCAGGAGGTTCGGGGAGCAGTACTTC. Together with reference TRBV11-2 and TRBJ2-7, the CDR3 gives the full variable domain: EAGVAQSPRYKIIEKRQSVAFWCNPISGHATLYWYQQILGQGPKLLIQFQNNGVVDDSQLPKDRFSAERLKGVDSTLKIQPAKLEDSAVYLCASSLDGRRRFGEQYFGPGTRLTVT.